The 17 T cell receptor beta chains listed next were all sequenced from one sample in a study of T cells in Graves' hyperthyroidism and ophthalmopathy. Amplification of TCR beta CDR3 regions used RNA as the template. The HTBI primer set was used in a first-round RT-PCR of the TCR CDR3. TCRdb re-analysed the multiplex PCR reads in MiXCR, keeping a single row per CDR3 protein. The sample has about 400,000 distinct CDR3 sequences, roughly 15% seen once. Sequencing input: blood. These receptors all stem from a young woman with Graves' hyperthyroidism.

As to this clonotype: A read error may be the cause here, since a much bigger clone is one base away. The chain combines TRBV10-3 with TRBJ2-3; 9 bases are a match to TRBD2. The CDR3 length is 14 residues. V gave up 3 bases and J gave up 3 bases; unmatched junction bases: 1. CDR1 is ENHRY, CDR2 SYGVKD, per germline. The CDR3 nucleotides are TGTGCCATCAGTGACAGCGGGAGGACAGATACGCAGTATTTT. Protein: CAISDSGRTDTQYF.

In this sample, this clonotype turned up a few times. V usage is TRBV30 and J usage is TRBJ2-2; D gene ambiguous. V was shortened by 0 bases and J by 0 bases, with 11 bases between the two germline ends. The CDR3 has 16 amino acids. The germline CDR1 and CDR2 sequences are GTSNPN and SVGIG (reference sequence). The CDR3, as DNA: TGTGCCTGGAGTGTGTTTTTGGACCCGAACACCGGGGAGCTGTTTTTT. This gives the protein CAWSVFLDPNTGELFF.

This clonotype was detected many times. The rearrangement joins TRBV30 to TRBJ2-1, with 9 bases fitting TRBD2. CDR3 length: 13 residues. The germline gives CDR1 GTSNPN, CDR2 SVGIG (reference sequence). The junction had 7 bases not matched to a gene; V was cut back by 3 bases and J by 10 bases. The CDR3 reads CAWRLAGRLEQFF. The CDR3 region has the DNA TGTGCCTGGAGACTAGCGGGTCGACTCGAGCAGTTCTTC.

This clonotype was observed at least ten times. The chain uses TRBV5-6 and TRBJ1-5; a weak D match, TRBD1 (5 bases). Germline CDR1 SGHDT, CDR2 YYEEEE. This CDR3 has 15 amino acids. Trimming pared 6 bases from V and 5 bases from J, leaving 18 bases between. The CDR3: CASTVAGRSDQPQHF. In DNA form, the CDR3 reads TGTGCCAGCACGGTGGCAGGGAGGTCGGATCAGCCCCAGCATTTT.

This clonotype was observed many times. The chain recombines TRBV15 with TRBJ1-1; TRBD1 matches 7 bases. After removal of 5 bases from V and 7 bases from J, the junction contained 10 bases not matched to a gene. This CDR3 contains 14 residues. Germline V gene lookup returns CDR1 LNHNV and CDR2 YYDKDF (reference sequence). The CDR3 bases are TGTGCCACCAGCGCAGACAGGGTGGCCAATGAAGCTTTCTTT. This gives the protein CATSADRVANEAFF. Full variable domain (rest looked up from reference TRBV15 and TRBJ1-1): DAMVIQNPRYQVTQFGKPVTLSCSQTLNHNVMYWYQQKSSQAPKLLFHYYDKDFNNEADTPDNFQSRRPNTSFCFLDIRSPGLGDTAMYLCATSADRVANEAFFGQGTRLTVV.

V gene TRBV25-1 combines with J gene TRBJ1-2; 8 bases align to TRBD1. Germline CDR1 MGHDK, CDR2 SYGVNS. Trimming took 3 bases from V and 7 from J; bases not matched to a gene: 1. CDR3 size: 12 residues. CDR3 protein: CASSDRGLGYTF. The DNA for the CDR3 is TGTGCCAGCAGTGACAGGGGGCTTGGCTACACCTTC.

This sequence joins TRBV6-2 or TRBV6-3 and TRBJ2-5, with 12 bases identical to TRBD1. Germline assignment: CDR1 MNHEY and CDR2 SVGEGT. The length of the CDR3 is 15 residues. Trimming cost V 2 bases and J 4 bases; bases outside gene matches: 2. This CDR3 is CASSYGTGGAETQYF. The CDR3 DNA is TGTGCCAGCAGTTACGGGACAGGGGGCGCAGAGACCCAGTACTTC.

Many counts were recorded for this clonotype. The V gene is TRBV12-3 or TRBV12-4, the J gene TRBJ2-2, with TRBD1 matching 11 bases. The CDR3 contains 15 residues. V gave up 1 base and J gave up 7 bases; unmatched junction bases: 2. CDR3 protein: CASSLGTGGNGELFF. DNA for the CDR3: TGTGCCAGCAGTTTAGGGACAGGGGGCAACGGGGAGCTGTTTTTT.

The chain links TRBV10-3 to TRBJ2-5; 7 nucleotides line up with TRBD1. J lost 0 bases, V lost 6 bases, and 4 bases had no gene match. CDR1 is ENHRY, CDR2 SYGVKD, per germline. The CDR3 runs to 14 residues. The CDR3 bases are TGTGCCATCAGACCGGACAGGTACCAAGAGACCCAGTACTTC. It translates to CAIRPDRYQETQYF.

This clonotype was detected a few times. The chain employs TRBV6-1 and TRBJ2-4; TRBD1 aligns across 8 bases. This CDR3 is 16 amino acids long. J was trimmed by 6 bases and V by 11 bases; bases with no gene match: 18. The germline CDR1 and CDR2 sequences are MNHNS and SASEGT. This CDR3 is CAGSPRTGRIGNIQYF. The CDR3 bases are TGTGCCGGATCCCCGAGGACAGGGCGAATTGGAAACATTCAGTACTTC.

This clonotype has ten or more counts. The V gene is TRBV3-1, the J gene TRBJ1-1; weak D call: TRBD1 (6 bases). The CDR3 spans 14 residues. CDR1 is LGHDT and CDR2 is YNNKEL in the germline V gene (reference sequence). V dropped 3 bases and J dropped 2 bases, with 10 bases sitting between them. This CDR3 reads CASSQKGGNTEAFF. CDR3 bases: TGTGCCAGCAGCCAGAAGGGGGGAAACACTGAAGCTTTCTTT.

This clonotype has ten or more counts. This chain links TRBV27 with TRBJ2-3; 10 bases align to TRBD1. The CDR3 spans 15 residues. Germline trimming cut 3 bases from V and 3 bases from J; bases unmatched to any gene: 3. Per germline, CDR1 MNHEY and CDR2 SMNVEV (reference sequence). CDR3 nucleotides: TGTGCCAGCAGTTTGACAGGGGGCGAGACAGATACGCAGTATTTT. Protein sequence: CASSLTGGETDTQYF.

This clonotype has more than one count but fewer than ten. The chain uses TRBV10-2 and TRBJ2-2; 12 bases match TRBD1. Germline CDR1 WSHSY, CDR2 SAAADI. The ends lost 8 bases at V and 2 bases at J; junction bases unmatched: 6. This CDR3 spans 16 amino acids. CDR3 sequence: CASGTGQGANTGELFF. In DNA form, the CDR3 reads TGCGCCAGCGGGACGGGACAGGGGGCTAACACCGGGGAGCTGTTTTTT.

This clonotype was detected a few times. A junction boundary mismatches the germline segment, possibly from a read error. The rearrangement uses TRBV5-4 and TRBJ1-1, with 7 bases fitting TRBD1. CDR3 length: 14 residues. From germline, CDR1 is SGHNT and CDR2 YYREEE (reference sequence). The CDR3 sequence is CASTLGQGDTEAFF. CDR3 DNA: TGTGCCAGCACCTTGGGGCAGGGGGACACTGAAGCTTTCTTT.

This clonotype appeared once. The chain couples TRBV11-2 to TRBJ2-7; 12 bases match TRBD2. The J segment lost 0 bases and the V segment lost 1 base, leaving 4 bases of the junction unmatched. The length of the CDR3 is 17 residues. Germline values: CDR1 SGHAT, CDR2 FQNNGV. Here the CDR3 reads CASSLVASGRDSYEQYF. The CDR3 region has the DNA TGTGCCAGCAGCTTAGTGGCTAGCGGGAGGGACTCCTACGAGCAGTACTTC.

This clonotype occurred many times. The chain joins TRBV3-1 to TRBJ2-7; the match to TRBD2 covers 14 bases. The V gene end was trimmed by 6 bases and the J gene end by 7 bases; junction bases not matched to a gene: 5. The CDR3 extends over 14 amino acids. In germline, CDR1 is LGHDT, CDR2 YNNKEL (reference sequence). The chain's CDR3 is CASSRLAGGHEQYF. For the CDR3, the DNA is TGTGCCAGCAGTCGACTAGCGGGAGGGCATGAGCAGTACTTC.

This clonotype was seen at least ten times. This chain's CDR3 is CASSFGHNYEQYF. The CDR3 nucleotides read TGTGCCAGCAGTTTTGGGCATAACTACGAGCAGTACTTC. The chain employs TRBV27 and TRBJ2-7; D uncertain. Germline lookup yields CDR1 MNHEY and CDR2 SMNVEV (reference sequence). Trimming shortened V by 3 bases and J by 3 bases, and 9 bases separated the two germline ends. The CDR3 extends over 13 amino acids.